This T cell receptor beta chain derives from a study of cytomegalovirus exposure and HLA in healthy donors (dated by TCRdb to the late 2010s). About the study as a whole: The 666 repertoires of the first cohort and the roughly 110 validation repertoires were produced on the same platform, according to a later analysis. High-throughput TCR immunosequencing, statistical association of individual TCRs with disease status, and machine learning were combined to predict cytomegalovirus infection status. Besides the first cohort of 550 to 750 subjects, a separate validation cohort made up of roughly 120 different subjects was used. The study aimed to test whether signatures of past pathogen exposure could be identified by cataloging public T cell receptors.

Donors formed part of the validation cohort, which comprised over a hundred subjects and was distinct from the first cohort of several hundred subjects. Broader findings and caveats from the paper: It was suggested by the authors that the approach could potentially be generalized to other disease states and immunological phenotypes. All 120 or so repertoires were used to score co-occurrence in the validation cohort in a later analysis, because that analysis had no HLA typing for the cohort. In the study, some 160 TCR beta chains were listed as associated with cytomegalovirus. Across donors, most TCR sequences were observed very rarely, whereas some public TCRs were present in many individuals. Three of the identified cytomegalovirus-associated TCR beta chains were confirmed in vitro to be specific for cytomegalovirus antigens. The classifier was reported to diagnose cytomegalovirus status with high specificity and sensitivity in both the original cohort and the validation cohort. A later analysis found that TCRs clustered in the first cohort also tended to co-occur in the 120 validation repertoires, with 94% of cluster scores above 0.

Cut back by 5 bases and 6 bases, the V and J ends lie 20 bases apart. The CDR3 runs 15 amino acids, cysteine and phenylalanine included. Of the read, only the CDR3 DNA is kept; its 45 bases are in frame from base 1. In the germline V gene, CDR1 corresponds to LGHNA and CDR2 to YSLEER. A remark on this clone: Its recognized antigen is unknown. Base quality data are lacking; no much larger clone is found one base away.

Library construction relied on the immunoSEQ multiplex PCR assay. In the source study's methods: A statistical classification framework was built to diagnose cytomegalovirus status from the catalog of TCR beta chain sequences. As stored in TCRdb, this immuneACCESS dataset retains in-frame rearrangements with V and J assigned. A fraction of the clones does not appear; measured against another copy, unresolved V genes explain less than half of the discrepancy, and the remainder lacks a known reason. V, J and clone size reflect that table, while D and trimming were determined from the DNA. The sample table lists around 120,000 clones, approximately 90% of them with a count of one. The ten top clones hold approximately 2% of the sample.

This sequence originates from a woman between 18 and 29 years old in good health and CMV-seronegative. The chain is made from TRBV4-3 and TRBJ2-7; perhaps TRBD1 is the D gene, with 6 bases matching. The sample consisted of PBMCs. CDR3 loop: CASSNRDMVEAEQYF. The nucleotide sequence is given as TGCGCCAGCAGCAACCGGGACATGGTGGAAGCCGAGCAGTACTTC.